This T cell receptor beta chain was identified during a study of metastatic and nonmetastatic thyroid tumors. About the study: Patients with malignant and benign thyroid disease provided blood and tumor or nodule tissue, whose repertoires were compared. Study results and limitations: The study reportedly found significantly higher TCR beta diversity in malignant thyroid tumors than benign nodules, in blood and tumor.

With respect to this clone: The target antigen is unknown.

As handled by the study authors: Using the CDR3 differences seen across clinicopathological groups, the authors built a distant-metastasis classifier for papillary thyroid cancer, which was meant to discriminate distant-metastatic patients. TCRdb re-called the PCR reads via MiXCR. It is TCRdb's table, rather than the study itself, that gives the V and J calls and clone size. The sample yields roughly 30,000 clones, roughly a sixth seen once. None of the patients had undergone any treatment ahead of thyroid surgery. Trimming shortened V by 1 base and J by 1 base, and 14 bases separated the two germline ends. From germline, CDR1 is SGHVS and CDR2 FNYEAQ. The CDR3 length is 17 residues.

V usage is TRBV7-6 and J usage is TRBJ1-3; a weak D match, TRBD1 (5 bases). What was sequenced was blood. The origin of this receptor is a female donor with papillary thyroid cancer or a benign thyroid nodule (not recorded which). Some clones in this sample may be carry-over from other donors' samples. This chain's CDR3 is CASSLGPVPGSGNTIYF. DNA for the CDR3: TGTGCCAGCAGCTTAGGGCCCGTTCCAGGGTCTGGAAACACCATATATTTT.